The entry below describes one T cell receptor beta chain. Its specificity is not known. The V end lost 0 bases, the J end lost 3 bases, and 15 bases lay between the germline ends. The germline V gene encodes CDR1 LGHNA and CDR2 YSLEER. The CDR3 has 16 residues. The data derive from a study of cytomegalovirus exposure and HLA in healthy donors. Researchers ran the PCR with 60 Vbeta and 13 Jbeta primers. Sequenced by immunoSEQ multiplex PCR; TCRdb stores in-frame clones only, minus some. The table lists about 64,000 clones, less than 90% of them singletons. Findings and caveats of the study: For most TCR beta V segments, an earlier analysis put the productive rate at about 87% or about 30% of the time. The authors later found TCR association rates varying by HLA locus, with DRB1 most and HLA-C fewest. Because they were indistinguishable, some V segments, including TRBV6-2 and TRBV6-3, were excluded.

Specimen: PBMCs. This chain uses TRBV4-3 with TRBJ2-7; a weak D match, TRBD2 (6 bases). The clonotype comes from a female donor in good health and CMV-seronegative. The CDR3 nucleotides are TGCGCCAGCAGCCAAGATACGGGACTCGTACTCTACGAGCAGTACTTC. Translation gives CASSQDTGLVLYEQYF.